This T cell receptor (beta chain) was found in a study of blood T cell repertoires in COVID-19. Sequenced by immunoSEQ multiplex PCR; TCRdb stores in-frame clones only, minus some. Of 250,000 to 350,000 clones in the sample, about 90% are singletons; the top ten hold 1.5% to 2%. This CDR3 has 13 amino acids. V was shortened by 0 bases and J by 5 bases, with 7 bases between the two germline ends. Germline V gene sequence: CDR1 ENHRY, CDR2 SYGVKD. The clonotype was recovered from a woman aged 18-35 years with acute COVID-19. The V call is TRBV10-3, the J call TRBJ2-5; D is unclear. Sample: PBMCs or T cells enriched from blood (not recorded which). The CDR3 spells CAISESRLETQYF. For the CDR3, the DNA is TGTGCCATCAGTGAGTCGAGATTGGAGACCCAGTACTTC.